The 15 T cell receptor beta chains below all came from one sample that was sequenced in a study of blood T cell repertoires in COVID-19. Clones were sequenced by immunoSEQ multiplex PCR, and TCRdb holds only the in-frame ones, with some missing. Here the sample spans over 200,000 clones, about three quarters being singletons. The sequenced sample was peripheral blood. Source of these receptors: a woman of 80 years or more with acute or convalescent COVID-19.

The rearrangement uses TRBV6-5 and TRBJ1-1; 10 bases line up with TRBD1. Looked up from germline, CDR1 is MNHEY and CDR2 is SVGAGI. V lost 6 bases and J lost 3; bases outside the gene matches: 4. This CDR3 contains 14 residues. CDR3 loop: CASRTGGRDTEAFF. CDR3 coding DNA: TGTGCCAGCAGGACAGGGGGCCGGGACACTGAAGCTTTCTTT.

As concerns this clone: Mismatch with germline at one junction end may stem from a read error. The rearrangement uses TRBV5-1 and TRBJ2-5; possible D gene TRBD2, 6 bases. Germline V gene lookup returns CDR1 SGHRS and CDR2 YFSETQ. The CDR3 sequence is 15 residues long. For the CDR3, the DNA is TGCGCCAGCACCTTGGGGCGGGGCCCTGAAGAGACCCAGTACTTC. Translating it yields CASTLGRGPEETQYF.

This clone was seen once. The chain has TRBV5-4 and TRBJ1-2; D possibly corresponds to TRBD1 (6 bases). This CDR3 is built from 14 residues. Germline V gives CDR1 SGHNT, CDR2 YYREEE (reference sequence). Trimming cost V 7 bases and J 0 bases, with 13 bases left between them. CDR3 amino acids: CASGRQEANYGYTF. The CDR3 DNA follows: TGTGCCAGCGGAAGACAGGAAGCTAACTATGGCTACACCTTC.

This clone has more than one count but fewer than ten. CDR3 amino acids: CASSSGGSYYGYTF. CDR3 nucleotides: TGTGCCAGCAGTTCAGGGGGGTCTTACTATGGCTACACCTTC. The chain has TRBV6-5 and TRBJ1-2; 7 nucleotides match TRBD1. The CDR3 runs 14 residues. CDR1 is MNHEY, CDR2 SVGAGI, per germline. Unmatched junction bases numbered 5, after V lost 4 bases and J lost 3 bases.

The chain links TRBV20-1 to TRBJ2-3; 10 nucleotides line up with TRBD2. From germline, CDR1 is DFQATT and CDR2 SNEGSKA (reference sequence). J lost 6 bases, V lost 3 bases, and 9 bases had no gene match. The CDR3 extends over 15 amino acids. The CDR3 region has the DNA TGCAGTGCTAGTGGCCTAGCGGGAGAAATGGATACGCAGTATTTT. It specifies CSASGLAGEMDTQYF.

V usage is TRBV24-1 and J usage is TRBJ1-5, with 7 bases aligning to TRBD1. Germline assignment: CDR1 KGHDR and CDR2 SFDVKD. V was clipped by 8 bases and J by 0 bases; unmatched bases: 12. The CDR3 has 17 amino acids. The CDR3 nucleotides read TGTGCCACCAAGGCGGACAGGAGGGGGATTAGCAATCAGCCCCAGCATTTT. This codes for CATKADRRGISNQPQHF.

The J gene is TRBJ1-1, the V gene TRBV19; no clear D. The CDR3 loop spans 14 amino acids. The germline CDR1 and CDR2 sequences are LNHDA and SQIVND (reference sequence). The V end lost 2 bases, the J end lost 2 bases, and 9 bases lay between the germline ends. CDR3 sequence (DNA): TGTGCCAGTAGTATAAATGTGTTAAACACTGAAGCTTTCTTT. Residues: CASSINVLNTEAFF.

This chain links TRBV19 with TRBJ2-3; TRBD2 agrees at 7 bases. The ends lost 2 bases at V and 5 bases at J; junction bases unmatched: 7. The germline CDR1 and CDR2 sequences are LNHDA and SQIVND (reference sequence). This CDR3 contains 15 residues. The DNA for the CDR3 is TGTGCCAGTAGTATAAGGGGAGGGAGAGGAGATACGCAGTATTTT. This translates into CASSIRGGRGDTQYF.

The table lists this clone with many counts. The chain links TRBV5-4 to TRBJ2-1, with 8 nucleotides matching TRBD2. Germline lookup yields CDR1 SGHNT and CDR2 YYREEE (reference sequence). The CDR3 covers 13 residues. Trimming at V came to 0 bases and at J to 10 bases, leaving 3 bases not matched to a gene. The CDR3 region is CASSLGRTSEQFF. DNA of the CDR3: TGTGCCAGCAGCTTGGGCCGGACTAGCGAGCAGTTCTTC. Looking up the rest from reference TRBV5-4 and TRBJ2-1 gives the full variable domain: ETGVTQSPTHLIKTRGQQVTLRCSSQSGHNTVSWYQQALGQGPQFIFQYYREEENGRGNFPPRFSGLQFPNYSSELNVNALELDDSALYLCASSLGRTSEQFFGPGTRLTVL.

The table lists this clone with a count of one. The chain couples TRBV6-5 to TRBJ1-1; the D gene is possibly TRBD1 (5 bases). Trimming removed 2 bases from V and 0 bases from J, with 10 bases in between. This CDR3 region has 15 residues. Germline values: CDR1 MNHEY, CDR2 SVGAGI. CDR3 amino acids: CASSYRQKLNTEAFF. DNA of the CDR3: TGTGCCAGCAGTTACCGACAGAAACTGAACACTGAAGCTTTCTTT.

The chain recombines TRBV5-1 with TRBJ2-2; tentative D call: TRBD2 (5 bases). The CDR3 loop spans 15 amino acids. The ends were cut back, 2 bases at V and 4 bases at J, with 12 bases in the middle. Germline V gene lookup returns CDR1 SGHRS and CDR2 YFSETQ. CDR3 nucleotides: TGCGCCAGCAGCTTCGGCCCGGCGGGCACCGGGGAGCTGTTTTTT. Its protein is CASSFGPAGTGELFF. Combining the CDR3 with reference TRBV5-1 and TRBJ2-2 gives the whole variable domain KAGVTQTPRYLIKTRGQQVTLSCSPISGHRSVSWYQQTPGQGLQFLFEYFSETQRNKGNFPGRFSGRQFSNSRSEMNVSTLELGDSALYLCASSFGPAGTGELFFGEGSRLTVL.

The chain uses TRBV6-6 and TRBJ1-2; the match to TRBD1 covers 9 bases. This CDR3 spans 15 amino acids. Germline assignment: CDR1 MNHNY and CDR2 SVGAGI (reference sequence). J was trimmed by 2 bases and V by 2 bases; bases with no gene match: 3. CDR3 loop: CASSYTGGGNYGYTF. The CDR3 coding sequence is TGTGCCAGCAGTTACACAGGGGGCGGAAACTATGGCTACACCTTC.

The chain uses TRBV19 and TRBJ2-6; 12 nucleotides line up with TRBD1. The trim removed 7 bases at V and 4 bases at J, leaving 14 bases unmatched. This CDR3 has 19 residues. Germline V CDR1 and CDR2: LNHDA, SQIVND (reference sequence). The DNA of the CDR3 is TGTGCCAGTACCCCAAGGAGGGACAGGGGGCCATCCGGGGCCAACGTCCTGACTTTC. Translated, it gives CASTPRRDRGPSGANVLTF.

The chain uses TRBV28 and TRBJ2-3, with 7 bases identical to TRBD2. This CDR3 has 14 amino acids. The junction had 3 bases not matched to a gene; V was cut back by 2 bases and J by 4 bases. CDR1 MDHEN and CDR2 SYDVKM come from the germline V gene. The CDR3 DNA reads TGTGCCAGCAGTTTAGGCGGGAGCGCAGATACGCAGTATTTT. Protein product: CASSLGGSADTQYF.

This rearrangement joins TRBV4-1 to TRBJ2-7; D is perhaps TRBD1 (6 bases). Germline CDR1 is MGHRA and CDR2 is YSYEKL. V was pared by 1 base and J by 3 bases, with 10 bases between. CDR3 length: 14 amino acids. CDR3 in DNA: TGCGCCAGCAGCCAAGTGGGCAGGGGCTACGAGCAGTACTTC. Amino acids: CASSQVGRGYEQYF.